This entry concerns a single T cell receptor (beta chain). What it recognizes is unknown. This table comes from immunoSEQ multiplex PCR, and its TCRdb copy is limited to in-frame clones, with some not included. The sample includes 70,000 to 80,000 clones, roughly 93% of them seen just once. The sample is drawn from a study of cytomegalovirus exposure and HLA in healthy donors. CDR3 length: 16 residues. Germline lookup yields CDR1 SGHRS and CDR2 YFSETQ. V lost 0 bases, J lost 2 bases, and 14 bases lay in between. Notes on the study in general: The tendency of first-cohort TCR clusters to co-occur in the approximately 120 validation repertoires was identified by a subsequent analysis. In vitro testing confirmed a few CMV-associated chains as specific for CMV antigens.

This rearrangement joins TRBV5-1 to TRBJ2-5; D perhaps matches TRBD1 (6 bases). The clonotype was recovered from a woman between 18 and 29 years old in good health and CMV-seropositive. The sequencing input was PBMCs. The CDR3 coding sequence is TGCGCCAGCAGCTTGGCCCCCGGGACAAGGCAAGAGACCCAGTACTTC. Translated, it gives CASSLAPGTRQETQYF.